These 22 T cell receptor beta chains were sequenced from one sample in a study of T cells in Graves' hyperthyroidism and ophthalmopathy. From RNA transcripts, TCR beta CDR3 regions were amplified. The TCR CDR3 was amplified in a first-round RT-PCR using the HTBI primer set. Each CDR3 protein is one row after TCRdb ran MiXCR on the multiplex PCR reads. The sample yields 490,000 or so distinct CDR3 sequences, approximately 23% seen once. Sequencing used blood. The origin of the receptors is a woman in her 70s with Graves' ophthalmopathy.

The genes are TRBV11-1 and TRBJ2-1; 7 bases are shared with TRBD2. CDR1 is SGHAT, CDR2 FQDESV, per germline (reference sequence). The ends lost 6 bases at V and 1 base at J; junction bases unmatched: 6. This CDR3 contains 15 residues. CDR3: CASRRSGASYNEQFF. CDR3 DNA sequence: TGTGCCAGCAGGCGAAGCGGGGCATCCTACAATGAGCAGTTCTTC.

CDR3 loop: CASSRLAMSSYNEQFF. DNA of the CDR3: TGTGCCAGCAGCCGGCTAGCGATGAGCTCCTACAATGAGCAGTTCTTC. The rearrangement joins TRBV3-1 to TRBJ2-1; tentative D call: TRBD2 (6 bases). Deletions cut 4 bases from V and 0 bases from J, with 13 bases between. Germline V gene lookup returns CDR1 LGHDT and CDR2 YNNKEL (reference sequence). The CDR3 is 16 residues long.

The V and J genes are TRBV6-1 and TRBJ1-5, with a weak D call TRBD1 (6 bases). The CDR3 consists of 14 residues. The V gene lost 2 bases and the J gene lost 5 bases, with 10 bases spanning the gap. CDR1 and CDR2 from the germline V gene are MNHNS and SASEGT. CDR3 amino acids: CASSERTGYQPQHF. CDR3 DNA sequence: TGTGCCAGCAGTGAAAGAACAGGGTATCAGCCCCAGCATTTT.

This clonotype was detected ten times or more. The rearrangement links TRBV7-2 to TRBJ1-4; D not certain. CDR1 SGHTA and CDR2 FQGNSA come from the germline V gene. The CDR3 spans 14 residues. Trimming stripped 3 bases from V and 4 bases from J, with 9 bases between. The CDR3 coding sequence is TGTGCCAGCAGCTTTGGCTCCTTTAATGAAAAACTGTTTTTT. Residues: CASSFGSFNEKLFF.

With regard to this clonotype: A junction end diverges from the germline sequence, so it may reflect a read error. The chain links TRBV7-9 to TRBJ1-3; no firm D call. The CDR3 runs 16 residues. Germline assignment: CDR1 SEHNR and CDR2 FQNEAQ (reference sequence). CDR3 sequence reads: CASSFVGSSSANTIYF. The CDR3 DNA follows: TGTGCCAGCAGCTTTGTTGGGAGCAGCTCTGCAAACACCATATATTTT.

This clonotype was seen a few times. The chain has TRBV11-2 and TRBJ2-2; D possibly corresponds to TRBD1 (6 bases). The germline V and J ends were trimmed by 2 bases and 1 base, with 14 bases remaining between them. Looked up from germline, CDR1 is SGHAT and CDR2 is FQNNGV. This CDR3 spans 17 amino acids. CDR3 coding DNA: TGTGCCAGCAGCTTATATGCCCCGGGACAGAACACCGGGGAGCTGTTTTTT. It codes for CASSLYAPGQNTGELFF. The whole variable domain, filled in from reference TRBV11-2 and TRBJ2-2, reads EAGVAQSPRYKIIEKRQSVAFWCNPISGHATLYWYQQILGQGPKLLIQFQNNGVVDDSQLPKDRFSAERLKGVDSTLKIQPAKLEDSAVYLCASSLYAPGQNTGELFFGEGSRLTVL.

In its sample, this clonotype was seen many times. The rearrangement links TRBV6-1 to TRBJ1-5; possible D gene TRBD1, 5 bases. This CDR3 has 14 amino acids. Germline CDR1 and CDR2: MNHNS and SASEGT. V lost 2 bases, J lost 6 bases, and 11 bases lay in between. The CDR3 nucleotides read TGTGCCAGCAGTGAATGGTTAGGGACTCAGCCCCAGCATTTT. It encodes CASSEWLGTQPQHF.

V gene TRBV7-2 combines with J gene TRBJ2-5; 15 bases are a match to TRBD2. V was pared by 4 bases and J by 7 bases, with 4 bases of the junction left unmatched. This CDR3 has 15 residues. Germline V CDR1 and CDR2: SGHTA, FQGNSA. CDR3 loop: CASSSGLAGGGTQYF. The CDR3 DNA reads TGTGCCAGCAGCTCGGGACTAGCGGGAGGAGGGACCCAGTACTTC.

The chain uses TRBV12-3 or TRBV12-4 and TRBJ1-4; no clear D gene. Deletions cut 3 bases from V and 8 bases from J, with 7 bases between. The CDR3 totals 12 residues. The CDR3 DNA reads as TGTGCCAGCAGTTTGCAGGTAGAAAAACTGTTTTTT. This translates into CASSLQVEKLFF.

CDR3: CASSLNAATEAFF. CDR3 bases: TGTGCCAGCAGCTTAAATGCTGCTACTGAAGCTTTCTTT. The rearrangement links TRBV11-2 to TRBJ1-1; D not certain. The germline V gene has CDR1 SGHAT and CDR2 FQNNGV. V was clipped by 2 bases and J by 5 bases, with 9 bases between them. This CDR3 is 13 amino acids long.

The rearrangement joins TRBV12-3 or TRBV12-4 to TRBJ2-5; no clear D gene. V dropped 2 bases and J dropped 4 bases, with 8 bases sitting between them. CDR3 length equals 13 residues. CDR3: CASSLSGLETQYF. In nucleotides, the CDR3 is TGTGCCAGCAGTTTATCTGGGTTAGAGACCCAGTACTTC.

There are a few counts of this clonotype. The rearrangement links TRBV12-5 to TRBJ1-1; D is possibly TRBD1 (5 bases). Deletions cut 4 bases from V and 9 bases from J, with 12 bases between. Looked up from germline, CDR1 is LGHNT and CDR2 is FRNRAP. The CDR3 spans 12 residues. CDR3 DNA sequence: TGTGCTAGTGGTTCCAACAGGTATCAAGCTTTCTTT. Its protein is CASGSNRYQAFF.

A single count supports this clonotype. The rearrangement links TRBV5-6 to TRBJ2-5; TRBD1 aligns across 9 bases. The CDR3 contains 15 residues. Germline values: CDR1 SGHDT, CDR2 YYEEEE. Germline trimming cut 4 bases from V and 4 bases from J; bases unmatched to any gene: 8. The CDR3 loop reads CASSLDRGFGETQYF. In DNA, the CDR3 is TGTGCCAGCAGCCTTGACAGGGGGTTTGGAGAGACCCAGTACTTC.

The chain combines TRBV20-1 with TRBJ2-1; 9 positions match TRBD2. The junction had 9 bases not matched to a gene; V was cut back by 3 bases and J by 6 bases. The CDR3 is made up of 15 amino acids. In germline, CDR1 is DFQATT, CDR2 SNEGSKA (reference sequence). Written as DNA, the CDR3 is TGCAGTGCTAGCAGCGTACTGACTAGCGGCAATGAGCAGTTCTTC. This translates into CSASSVLTSGNEQFF.

This clonotype occurred many times. The V gene is TRBV12-3 or TRBV12-4, the J gene TRBJ1-5, with 9 bases fitting TRBD1. Trimming took 5 bases from V and 7 from J; bases not matched to a gene: 3. The CDR3 has 13 amino acids. The CDR3 nucleotides are TGTGCCAGCAGTAGGGGACAGGGCCAGCCCCAGCATTTT. This codes for CASSRGQGQPQHF.

This clonotype was seen ten or more times. The chain combines TRBV20-1 with TRBJ1-2, with a weak D call TRBD1 (5 bases). Germline CDR1 DFQATT, CDR2 SNEGSKA (reference sequence). The V and J ends lost 3 bases and 2 bases respectively, with 19 bases between them. CDR3 length: 16 residues. CDR3 in amino acids: CSASLGSRQNNYGYTF. CDR3 bases: TGCAGTGCTAGTCTCGGATCGCGACAGAACAACTATGGCTACACCTTC.

This clonotype has just a few counts. This sequence joins TRBV30 and TRBJ2-3; D unresolved. With 2 bases removed from V and 4 bases from J, the gap between germline ends came to 4 bases. CDR1 and CDR2 (germline): GTSNPN, SVGIG (reference sequence). The CDR3 has 11 residues. CDR3 coding DNA: TGTGCCTGGAGTCCCGCAGATACGCAGTATTTT. It specifies CAWSPADTQYF.

The CDR3 here is CASSGGLSGYNEQFF. In nucleotides, the CDR3 is TGTGCCAGCAGTGGAGGACTTTCGGGATACAATGAGCAGTTCTTC. The chain recombines TRBV12-3 or TRBV12-4 with TRBJ2-1; the D gene is possibly TRBD2 (5 bases). V was pared by 5 bases and J by 4 bases, with 15 bases between. This CDR3 spans 15 amino acids.

The chain recombines TRBV19 with TRBJ2-1; D may be TRBD1 or TRBD2 (5 bases each). The CDR3 consists of 14 residues. Germline CDR1 and CDR2: LNHDA and SQIVND (reference sequence). V was clipped by 3 bases and J by 9 bases, with 15 bases between them. As DNA, the CDR3 is TGTGCCAGTAGTATTAAGTTTGGGGGAACTGAGCAGTTCTTC. Amino acids: CASSIKFGGTEQFF.

The rearrangement links TRBV12-3 or TRBV12-4 to TRBJ2-2; a possible D gene is TRBD2 (6 bases). The CDR3 runs to 14 residues. Trimming stripped 7 bases from V and 7 bases from J, with 16 bases between. Written as DNA, the CDR3 is TGTGCCAGCATCCTTTACGGAGGGGTCGGGGAGCTGTTTTTT. This codes for CASILYGGVGELFF.

The chain joins TRBV5-1 to TRBJ2-7; 7 bases match TRBD1. Germline-derived CDR1 and CDR2 are SGHRS and YFSETQ. This CDR3 is built from 15 residues. The V and J ends lost 4 bases and 6 bases, in that order; junction bases with no gene match: 13. Here the CDR3 DNA reads TGCGCCAGCAGCCCCTGGGACAGCGATTTGGGCGAGCAGTACTTC. It codes for CASSPWDSDLGEQYF.

This clonotype appeared many times. The chain employs TRBV20-1 and TRBJ2-1; TRBD2 might be the D (6 bases). The CDR3 is 12 residues long. CDR1 and CDR2 (germline): DFQATT, SNEGSKA (reference sequence). Trimming removed 5 bases from V and 10 bases from J, with 15 bases in between. CDR3 in DNA: TGCAGTGCTGCTACACTAGCCGTAGAGCAGTTCTTC. The encoded protein is CSAATLAVEQFF.